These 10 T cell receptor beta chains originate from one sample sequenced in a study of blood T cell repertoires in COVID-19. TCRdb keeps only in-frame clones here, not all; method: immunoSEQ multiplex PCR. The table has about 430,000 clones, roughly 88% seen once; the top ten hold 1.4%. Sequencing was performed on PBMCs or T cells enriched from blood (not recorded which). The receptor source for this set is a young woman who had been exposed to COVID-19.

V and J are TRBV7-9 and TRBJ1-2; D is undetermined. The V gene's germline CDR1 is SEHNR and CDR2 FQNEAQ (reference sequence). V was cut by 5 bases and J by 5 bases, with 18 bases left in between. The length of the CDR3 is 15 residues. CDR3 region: CASSPTPPAGYGYTF. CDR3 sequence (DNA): TGTGCCAGCAGCCCCACACCACCCGCGGGGTATGGCTACACCTTC.

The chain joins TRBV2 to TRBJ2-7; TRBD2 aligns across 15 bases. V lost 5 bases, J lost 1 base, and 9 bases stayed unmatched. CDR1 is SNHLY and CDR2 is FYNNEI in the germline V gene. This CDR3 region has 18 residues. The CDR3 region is CASSPLGLAGGRSYEQYF. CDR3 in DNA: TGTGCCAGCAGTCCCCTGGGACTAGCGGGAGGTAGATCCTACGAGCAGTACTTC.

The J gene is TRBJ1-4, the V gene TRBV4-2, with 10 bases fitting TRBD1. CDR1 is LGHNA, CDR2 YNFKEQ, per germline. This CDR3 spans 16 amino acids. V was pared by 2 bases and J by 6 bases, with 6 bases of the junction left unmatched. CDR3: CASSQSSGTGDEKLFF. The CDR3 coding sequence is TGTGCCAGCAGCCAATCCTCAGGGACAGGGGATGAAAAACTGTTTTTT.

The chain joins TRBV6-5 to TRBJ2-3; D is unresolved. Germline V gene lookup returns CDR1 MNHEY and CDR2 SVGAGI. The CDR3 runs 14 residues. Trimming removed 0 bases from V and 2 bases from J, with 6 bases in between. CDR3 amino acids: CASSYSSFTDTQYF. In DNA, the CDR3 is TGTGCCAGCAGTTACTCGAGTTTCACAGATACGCAGTATTTT.

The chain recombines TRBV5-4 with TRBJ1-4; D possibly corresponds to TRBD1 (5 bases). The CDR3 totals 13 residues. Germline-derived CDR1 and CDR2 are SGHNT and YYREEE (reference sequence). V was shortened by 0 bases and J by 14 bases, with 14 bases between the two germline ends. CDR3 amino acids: CASSLGTGDSLFF. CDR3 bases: TGTGCCAGCAGCTTGGGAACAGGCGACTCGCTGTTTTTT.

The CDR3 reads CASSVQGPPNTEAFF. The DNA of the CDR3 is TGTGCCAGCAGCGTGCAGGGTCCCCCAAACACTGAAGCTTTCTTT. The chain carries TRBV9 and TRBJ1-1, with D perhaps matching TRBD1 (5 bases). The germline CDR1 and CDR2 sequences are SGDLS and YYNGEE. The CDR3 length is 15 residues. V was shortened by 2 bases and J by 2 bases, with 13 bases between the two germline ends. The variable domain in full, completed from reference TRBV9 and TRBJ1-1, reads DSGVTQTPKHLITATGQRVTLRCSPRSGDLSVYWYQQSLDQGLQFLIQYYNGEERAKGNILERFSAQQFPDLHSELNLSSLELGDSALYFCASSVQGPPNTEAFFGQGTRLTVV.

This CDR3 is CASSPQGWNTEAFF. CDR3 bases: TGTGCCAGCAGTCCACAGGGCTGGAACACTGAAGCTTTCTTT. V and J are TRBV27 and TRBJ1-1, with D possibly being TRBD1 (6 bases). The CDR3 runs 14 residues. Per germline, CDR1 MNHEY and CDR2 SMNVEV (reference sequence). Trimming took off 5 bases at V and 1 base at J, with 11 bases between the two ends.

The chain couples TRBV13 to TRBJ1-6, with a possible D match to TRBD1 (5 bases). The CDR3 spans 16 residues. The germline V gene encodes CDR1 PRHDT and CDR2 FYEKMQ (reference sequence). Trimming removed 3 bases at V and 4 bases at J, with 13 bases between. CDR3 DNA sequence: TGTGCCAGCAGCTTGGGGCTCGGTGTATATAATTCACCCCTCCACTTT. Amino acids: CASSLGLGVYNSPLHF.

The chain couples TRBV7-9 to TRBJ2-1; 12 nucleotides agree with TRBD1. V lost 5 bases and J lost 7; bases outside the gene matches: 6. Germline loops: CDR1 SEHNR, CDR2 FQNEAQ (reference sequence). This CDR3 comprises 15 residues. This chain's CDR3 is CASSLGQGARNEQFF. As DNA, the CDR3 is TGTGCCAGCAGCCTGGGACAGGGGGCAAGAAATGAGCAGTTCTTC. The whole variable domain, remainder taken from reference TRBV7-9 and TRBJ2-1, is DTGVSQNPRHKITKRGQNVTFRCDPISEHNRLYWYRQTLGQGPEFLTYFQNEAQLEKSRLLSDRFSAERPKGSFSTLEIQRTEQGDSAMYLCASSLGQGARNEQFFGPGTRLTVL.

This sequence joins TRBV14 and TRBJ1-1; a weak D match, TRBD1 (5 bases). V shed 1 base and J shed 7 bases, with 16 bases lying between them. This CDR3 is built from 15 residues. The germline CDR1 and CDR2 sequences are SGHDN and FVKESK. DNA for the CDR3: TGTGCCAGCAGCCAAGGCCTCAGGGAAACGGGTGAAGCTTTCTTT. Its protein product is CASSQGLRETGEAFF.